This T cell receptor beta chain was recovered during a study of beta chain features in type 1 diabetes. Notes on the study in general: Still unanswered here is whether HLA type influences TCRB rearrangement.

Every donor provided one heparinised blood draw, which averaged roughly 120 mL. Germline values: CDR1 MGHDK, CDR2 SYGVNS. The junction had 7 bases not matched to a gene; V was cut back by 8 bases and J by 1 base. CDR3 length: 15 amino acids. Reverse transcription of all isolated RNA meant that expressed TCRB transcripts were sequenced. Repertoires were generated with immunoSEQ multiplex PCR, while TCRdb's copy carries only in-frame clones and drops some. Altogether hundreds of thousands of clones are present, 30% being singletons, with the ten largest covering more than 0.055%. This clone was seen a few times. Its specificity is unknown.

The rearrangement uses TRBV25-1 and TRBJ2-2; 7 bases are shared with TRBD1. Sequencing was carried out using naive CD4+ T cells from blood. The receptor was isolated from a man aged 18-30 years in good health. The CDR3 sequence is CASQETGKNTGELFF. The DNA of the CDR3 is TGTGCCAGCCAAGAGACAGGGAAGAACACCGGGGAGCTGTTTTTT.